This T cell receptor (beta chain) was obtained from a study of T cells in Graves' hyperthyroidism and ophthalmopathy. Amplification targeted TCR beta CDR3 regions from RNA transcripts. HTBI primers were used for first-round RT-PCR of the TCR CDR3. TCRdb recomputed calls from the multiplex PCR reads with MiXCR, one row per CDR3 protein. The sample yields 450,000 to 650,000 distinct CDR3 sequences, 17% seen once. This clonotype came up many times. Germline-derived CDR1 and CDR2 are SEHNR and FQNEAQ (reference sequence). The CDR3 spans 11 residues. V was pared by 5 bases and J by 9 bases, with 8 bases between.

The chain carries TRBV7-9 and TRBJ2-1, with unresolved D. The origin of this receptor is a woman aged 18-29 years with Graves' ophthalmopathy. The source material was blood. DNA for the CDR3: TGTGCCAGCAGCGTAGAGAGTGAGCAGTTCTTC. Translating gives CASSVESEQFF.